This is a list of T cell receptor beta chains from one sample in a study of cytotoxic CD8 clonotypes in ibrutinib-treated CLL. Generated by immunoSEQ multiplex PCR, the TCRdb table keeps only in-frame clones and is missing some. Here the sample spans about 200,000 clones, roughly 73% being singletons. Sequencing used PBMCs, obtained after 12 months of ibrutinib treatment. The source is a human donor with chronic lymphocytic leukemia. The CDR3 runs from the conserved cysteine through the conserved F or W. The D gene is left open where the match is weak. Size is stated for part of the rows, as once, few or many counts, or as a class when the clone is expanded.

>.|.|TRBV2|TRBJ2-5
TGTGCCAGCAGTGAAAACAGGATAAAGGGAGAGACCCAGTACTTC
CASSENRIKGETQYF
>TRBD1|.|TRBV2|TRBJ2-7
TGTGCCAGCAGTGAAGCGGGACAGTTTGACAGCTCCTACGAGCAGTACTTC
CASSEAGQFDSSYEQYF
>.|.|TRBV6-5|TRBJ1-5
TGTGCCAGCCGGGTCAGGGGCGATCAGCCCCAGCATTTT
CASRVRGDQPQHF
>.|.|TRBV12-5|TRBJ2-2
TGTGCTAGTGGTTTAGAGGTCGGGGAGCTGTTTTTT
CASGLEVGELFF
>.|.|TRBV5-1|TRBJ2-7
TGCGCCAGCAGCTTGGGCCGATTCATACCTGACGGGGATAGTACGGGGGAGCAGTACTTC
CASSLGRFIPDGDSTGEQYF
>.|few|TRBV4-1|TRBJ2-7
TGCGCCAGCAGCCAAGACAGGGGTGACGAGCAGTACTTC
CASSQDRGDEQYF
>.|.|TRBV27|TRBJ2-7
TGTGCCAGCAGTTTTGGCCCGTCCTACGAGCAGTACTTC
CASSFGPSYEQYF
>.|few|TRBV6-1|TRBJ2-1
TGTGCCAGCACCATAGGGACGGCCCAGGAGTTCTTC
CASTIGTAQEFF
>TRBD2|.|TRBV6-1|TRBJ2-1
TGTGCCAGCAGTGGGAGCGGGGGGATCTCCTACAATGAGCAGTTCTTC
CASSGSGGISYNEQFF
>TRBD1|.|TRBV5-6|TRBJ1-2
TGTGCCAGCAGCTATTGGGCATCCGGCCAGGGGGTAAGAGGCTACACCTTC
CASSYWASGQGVRGYTF
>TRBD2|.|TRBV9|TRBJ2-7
TGTGCCAGCAGCGCGACTAGCGGATCCTACGAGCAGTACTTC
CASSATSGSYEQYF
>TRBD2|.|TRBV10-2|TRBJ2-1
TGCGCCAGCAGTGAGATCAGCGGGAGGTACAATGAGCAGTTCTTC
CASSEISGRYNEQFF
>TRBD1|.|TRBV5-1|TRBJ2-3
TGCGCCAGCAGGGGGAGACAGGGCGGCACAGATACGCAGTATTTT
CASRGRQGGTDTQYF
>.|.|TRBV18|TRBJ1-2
TGTGCCAGCTCACCAGGGGCCCAAAACTATGGCTACACCTTC
CASSPGAQNYGYTF
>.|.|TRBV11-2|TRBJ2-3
TGTGCCAGCAGGTCCACTAGCTTGGGCATCACGCAGTATTTT
CASRSTSLGITQYF
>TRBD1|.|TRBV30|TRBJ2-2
TGTGCCTGGAGTGCTCTGACAGGGCTGACCGGGGAGCTGTTTTTT
CAWSALTGLTGELFF
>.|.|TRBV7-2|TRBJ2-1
TGTGCCAGCAGCTCCACTAGTCCTCAGTTCTTC
CASSSTSPQFF
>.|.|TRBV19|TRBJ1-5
TGTGCCAGTAGTACCTTCAGTAGGGGACAGCCCCAGCATTTT
CASSTFSRGQPQHF
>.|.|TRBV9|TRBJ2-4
TGTGCCAGCACCCCGGGCCCAGCCAAAAACATTCAGTACTTC
CASTPGPAKNIQYF
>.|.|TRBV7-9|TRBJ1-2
TGTGCCAGCAGCTTAGTACAGGGATATGGCTACACCTTC
CASSLVQGYGYTF
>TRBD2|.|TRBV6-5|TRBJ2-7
TGTGCCAGCAGTTACGCTAGCGGGGGTATCTACGAGCAGTACTTC
CASSYASGGIYEQYF
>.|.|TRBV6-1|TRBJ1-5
TGTGCCAGCAGTGGACCCTGGGGGGGGGCGAGTAATCAGCCCCAGCATTTT
CASSGPWGGASNQPQHF
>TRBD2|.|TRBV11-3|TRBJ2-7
TGTGCCAGCAGCCCCGGGGGGTACGAGCAGTACTTC
CASSPGGYEQYF
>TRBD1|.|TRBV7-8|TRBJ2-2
TGTGCCAGCAGCTATAGGAGAGGGGGCCCGAACACCGGGGAGCTGTTTTTT
CASSYRRGGPNTGELFF
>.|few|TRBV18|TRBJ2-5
TGTGCCAGCTCAGAACAAGAGACCCAGTACTTC
CASSEQETQYF
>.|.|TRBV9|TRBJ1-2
TGTGCCAGCAGCGCCCAACACAACTACAGGGTTCAGGATGGCTACACCTTC
CASSAQHNYRVQDGYTF
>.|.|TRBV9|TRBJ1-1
TGTGCCAGCAGCCAGGGAGTATTGAGGGCTGAAGCTTTCTTT
CASSQGVLRAEAFF
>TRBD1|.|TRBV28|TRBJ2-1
TGTGCCAGCAGTCCGGGACAGGGTCCCTCTTGGGAAATCTTC
CASSPGQGPSWEIF
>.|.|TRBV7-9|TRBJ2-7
TGTGCCAGCAGCTTAGCGACGGCCGAGCAGTACTTC
CASSLATAEQYF
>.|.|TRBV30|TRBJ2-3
TGTGCCTGGAGCATTAGCACAGATACGCAGTATTTT
CAWSISTDTQYF
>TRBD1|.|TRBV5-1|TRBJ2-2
TGCGCCAGCAGCTCACGACAGGGCCCCGGGGAGCTGTTTTTT
CASSSRQGPGELFF
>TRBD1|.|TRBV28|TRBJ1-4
TGTGCCAGCATGTGGGACAGACCTAATGAAAAACTGTTTTTT
CASMWDRPNEKLFF
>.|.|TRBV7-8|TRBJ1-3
TGTGCCAGCAGCTTAGACAGGACTGGAAACACCATATATTTT
CASSLDRTGNTIYF
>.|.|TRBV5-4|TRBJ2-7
TGTGCCAGCAGCTTGGATCTGCGTCCCGTTACAAGCGAGCAGTACTTC
CASSLDLRPVTSEQYF
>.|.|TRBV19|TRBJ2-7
TGTGCCAGTAGTATCTCGGGCCCTTCCTACGAGCAGTACTTC
CASSISGPSYEQYF
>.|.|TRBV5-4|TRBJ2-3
TGTGCCAGCAGCTTGGTAGGGTCCCTCACAGATACGCAGTATTTT
CASSLVGSLTDTQYF
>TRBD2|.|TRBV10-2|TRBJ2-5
TGCGCCACCACACCCCGGGGGGGCTTTGATGAGACCCAGTACTTC
CATTPRGGFDETQYF
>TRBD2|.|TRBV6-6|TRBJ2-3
TGTGCCAGCAGTCCTAAGCGGGAGTTTACAGATACGCAGTATTTT
CASSPKREFTDTQYF
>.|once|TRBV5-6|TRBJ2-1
TGTGCCAGCAGCCCCGGGACTCGGCCCTACAATGAGCAGTTCTTC
CASSPGTRPYNEQFF
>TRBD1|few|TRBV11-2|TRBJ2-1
TGTGCCAGCAGTAACCCGGGACAGGGAAACAATGAGCAGTTCTTC
CASSNPGQGNNEQFF
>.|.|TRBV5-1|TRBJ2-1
TGCGCCAGCAGCGTCTCAGGGGAGTTGGTAAATGAGCAGTTCTTC
CASSVSGELVNEQFF
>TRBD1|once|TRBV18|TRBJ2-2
TGTGCCAGCTCACCGACGGTTCCCGGGACAGCTATCACCGGGGAGCTGTTTTTT
CASSPTVPGTAITGELFF
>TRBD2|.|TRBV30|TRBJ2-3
TGTGCCTGGAGTCGGTGGACTAGCGGGGGGGCTAGCACAGATACGCAGTATTTT
CAWSRWTSGGASTDTQYF
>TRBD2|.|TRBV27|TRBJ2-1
TGTGCCAGCAGTTTTGGTGGGACTAGCGGGAGTAAGGGCTCCTACAATGAGCAGTTCTTC
CASSFGGTSGSKGSYNEQFF
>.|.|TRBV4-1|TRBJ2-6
TGCGCCAGCAGCCTTGCAGTTCGGAGCTCCGGGGCCAACGTCCTGACTTTC
CASSLAVRSSGANVLTF
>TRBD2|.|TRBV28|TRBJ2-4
TGTGCCAGCGAAACCCAAGCGGGAAGCGGGCTGAACATTCAGTACTTC
CASETQAGSGLNIQYF
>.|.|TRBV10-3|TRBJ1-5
TGTGCCATCAGTGCGTTGGCAGGGTCTCAGCCCCAGCATTTT
CAISALAGSQPQHF
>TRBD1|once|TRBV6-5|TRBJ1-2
TGTGCCAGCAGTAACCCAGGGGGAGGCTACACCTTC
CASSNPGGGYTF
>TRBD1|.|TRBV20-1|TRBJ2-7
TGCAGTGCTGACAGGGACTACGAGCAGTACTTC
CSADRDYEQYF
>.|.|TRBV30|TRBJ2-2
TGTGCCTGCCCCGGGACACTTAACACCGGGGAGCTGTTTTTT
CACPGTLNTGELFF
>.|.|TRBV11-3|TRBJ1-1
TGTGCCAGCAGCCGAGACAGGTCTGCTGAAGCTTTCTTT
CASSRDRSAEAFF
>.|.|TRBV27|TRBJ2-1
TGTGCCAGCAGTTCGAGAGGACAGCGATACAATGAGCAGTTCTTC
CASSSRGQRYNEQFF
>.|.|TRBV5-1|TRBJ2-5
TGCGCCAGCAGCTGGGGGGGGCGTCAGGAGACCCAGTACTTC
CASSWGGRQETQYF
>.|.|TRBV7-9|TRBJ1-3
TGTGCCAGCAGGGAGGCAGGGAACGGAAACACCATATATTTT
CASREAGNGNTIYF
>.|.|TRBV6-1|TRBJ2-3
TGTGCCAGCACCTTAGACTGGACAGATACGCAGTATTTT
CASTLDWTDTQYF
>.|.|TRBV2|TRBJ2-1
TGTGCCAGCAGTGAAGATTATGGGCCAATGCAGTTCTTC
CASSEDYGPMQFF
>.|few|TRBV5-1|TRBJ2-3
TGCGCCAGCAGCTTGTTGGGAGTGGCAGATACGCAGTATTTT
CASSLLGVADTQYF
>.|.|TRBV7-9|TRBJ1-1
TGTGCCAGCAGCCGACGGGAGAACACTGAAGCTTTCTTT
CASSRRENTEAFF
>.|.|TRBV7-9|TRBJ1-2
TGTGCCAGCAGCCAGGCCGTAGTAGGAGCCTTC
CASSQAVVGAF